This T cell receptor beta chain was found in a study of shared clonotypes between healthy human individuals. There are a few counts of this clone. Naivety among CD8 cells was defined by CD45RO negativity and positive CCR7 selection, thereby excluding terminally differentiated effector memory CD45RA+ cells. A deep-level run was used for the assay. Data came from immunoSEQ multiplex PCR; TCRdb stores just in-frame clones and leaves some out. The sample lists 2 million or so clones; less than 95% were seen once. The source material was naive CD8+ T cells sorted from blood. The clonotype comes from a young man in good health.

The CDR3: CASSGLAPEQYF. The CDR3 nucleotides read TGCGCCAGCAGTGGACTAGCGCCCGAGCAGTACTTC. The gene calls are TRBV10-1 and TRBJ2-7; TRBD2 matches 8 bases. The trim removed 4 bases at V and 6 bases at J, leaving 2 bases unmatched. Germline assignment: CDR1 WNHNN and CDR2 SYGVQD (reference sequence). The CDR3 runs 12 residues.